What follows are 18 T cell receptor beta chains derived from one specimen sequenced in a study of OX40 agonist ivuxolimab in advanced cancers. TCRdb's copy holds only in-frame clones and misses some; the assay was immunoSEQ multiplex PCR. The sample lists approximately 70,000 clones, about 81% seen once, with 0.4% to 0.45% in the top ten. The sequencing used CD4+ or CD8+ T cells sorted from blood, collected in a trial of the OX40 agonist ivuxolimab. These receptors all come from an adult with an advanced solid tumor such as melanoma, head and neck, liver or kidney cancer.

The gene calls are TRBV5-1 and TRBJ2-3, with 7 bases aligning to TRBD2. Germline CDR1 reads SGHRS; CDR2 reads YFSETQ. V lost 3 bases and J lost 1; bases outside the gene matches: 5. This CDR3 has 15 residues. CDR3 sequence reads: CASSSVTSGTDTQYF. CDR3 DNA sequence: TGCGCCAGCAGCTCCGTAACTAGCGGCACAGATACGCAGTATTTT.

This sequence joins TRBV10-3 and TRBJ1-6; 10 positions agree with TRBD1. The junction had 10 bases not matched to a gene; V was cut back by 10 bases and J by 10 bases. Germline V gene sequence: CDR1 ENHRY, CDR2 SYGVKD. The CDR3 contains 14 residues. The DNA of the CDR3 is TGTGCCACTACCCCCGGGACAGGGGTCTCACCCCTCCACTTT. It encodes CATTPGTGVSPLHF.

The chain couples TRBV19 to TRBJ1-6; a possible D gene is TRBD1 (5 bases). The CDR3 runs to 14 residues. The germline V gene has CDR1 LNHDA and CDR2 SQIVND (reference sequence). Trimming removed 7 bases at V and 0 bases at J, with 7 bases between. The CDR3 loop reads CASMGGSYNSPLHF. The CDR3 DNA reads TGTGCCAGTATGGGGGGCTCCTATAATTCACCCCTCCACTTT.

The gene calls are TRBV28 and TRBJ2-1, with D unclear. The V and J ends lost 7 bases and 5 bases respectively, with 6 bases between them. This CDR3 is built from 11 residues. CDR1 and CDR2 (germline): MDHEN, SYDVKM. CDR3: CASTTHNEQFF. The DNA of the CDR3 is TGTGCCAGCACAACTCACAATGAGCAGTTCTTC.

The CDR3 here is CASSGTGWNNEQFF. The CDR3 bases are TGTGCCAGCAGCGGGACAGGGTGGAACAATGAGCAGTTCTTC. The chain joins TRBV2 to TRBJ2-1, with 9 bases lining up with TRBD1. Germline trimming cut 6 bases from V and 5 bases from J; bases unmatched to any gene: 5. In germline, CDR1 is SNHLY, CDR2 FYNNEI. The CDR3 is 14 amino acids.

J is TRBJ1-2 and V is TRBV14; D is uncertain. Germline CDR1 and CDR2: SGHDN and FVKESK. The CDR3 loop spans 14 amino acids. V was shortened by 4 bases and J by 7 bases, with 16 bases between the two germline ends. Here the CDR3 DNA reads TGTGCCAGCAGCCGCCTTGGTTGGGGTTCTGGCTACACCTTC. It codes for CASSRLGWGSGYTF.

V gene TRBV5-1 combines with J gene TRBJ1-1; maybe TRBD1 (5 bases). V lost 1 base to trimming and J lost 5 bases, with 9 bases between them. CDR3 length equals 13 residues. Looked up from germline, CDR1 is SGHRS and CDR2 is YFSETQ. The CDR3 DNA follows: TGCGCCAGCAGCTTGTTAGGGGAAACTGAAGCTTTCTTT. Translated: CASSLLGETEAFF.

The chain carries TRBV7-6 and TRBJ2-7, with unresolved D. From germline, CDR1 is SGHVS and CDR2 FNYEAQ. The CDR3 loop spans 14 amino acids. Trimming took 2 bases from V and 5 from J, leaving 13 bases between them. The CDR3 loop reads CASSLLPQANEQYF. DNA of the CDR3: TGTGCCAGCAGCTTACTTCCCCAGGCTAACGAGCAGTACTTC.

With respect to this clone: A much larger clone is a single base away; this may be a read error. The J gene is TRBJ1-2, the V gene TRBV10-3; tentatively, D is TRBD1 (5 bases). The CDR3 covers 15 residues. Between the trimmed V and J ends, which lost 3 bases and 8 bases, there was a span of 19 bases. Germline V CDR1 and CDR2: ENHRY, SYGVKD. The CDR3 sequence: CAISDGMGQGDGYTF. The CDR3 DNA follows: TGTGCCATCAGTGATGGGATGGGGCAGGGAGACGGCTACACCTTC.

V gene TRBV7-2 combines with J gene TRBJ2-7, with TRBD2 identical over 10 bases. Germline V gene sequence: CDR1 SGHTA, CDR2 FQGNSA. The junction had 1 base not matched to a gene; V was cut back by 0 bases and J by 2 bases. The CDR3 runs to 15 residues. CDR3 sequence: CASSLASGGAYEQYV. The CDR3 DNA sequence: TGTGCCAGCAGCTTAGCAAGCGGGGGGGCCTACGAGCAGTACGTC.

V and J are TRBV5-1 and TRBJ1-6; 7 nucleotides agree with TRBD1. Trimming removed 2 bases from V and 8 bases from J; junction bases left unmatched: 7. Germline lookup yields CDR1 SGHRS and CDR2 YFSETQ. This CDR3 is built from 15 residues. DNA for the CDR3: TGCGCCAGCAGCTTCAGGACAGGCAAGGATTCACCCCTCCACTTT. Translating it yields CASSFRTGKDSPLHF. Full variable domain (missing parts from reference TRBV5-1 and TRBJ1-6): KAGVTQTPRYLIKTRGQQVTLSCSPISGHRSVSWYQQTPGQGLQFLFEYFSETQRNKGNFPGRFSGRQFSNSRSEMNVSTLELGDSALYLCASSFRTGKDSPLHFGNGTRLTVT.

CDR3 amino acids: CASSLRWTENSPLHF. The CDR3 DNA follows: TGTGCCAGCAGCTTACGTTGGACAGAAAATTCACCCCTCCACTTT. This sequence joins TRBV7-6 and TRBJ1-6; a possible D gene is TRBD1 (6 bases). The germline gives CDR1 SGHVS, CDR2 FNYEAQ. There are 15 residues in the CDR3. V lost 2 bases, J lost 7 bases, and 12 bases lay in between.

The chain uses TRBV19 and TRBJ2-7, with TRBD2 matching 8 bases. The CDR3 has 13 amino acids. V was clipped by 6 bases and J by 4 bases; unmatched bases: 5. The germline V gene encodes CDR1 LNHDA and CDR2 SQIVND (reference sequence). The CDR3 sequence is CASRAGGRYEQYF. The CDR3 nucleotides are TGTGCCAGTAGGGCGGGAGGACGTTACGAGCAGTACTTC. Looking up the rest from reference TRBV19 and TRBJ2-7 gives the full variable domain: DGGITQSPKYLFRKEGQNVTLSCEQNLNHDAMYWYRQDPGQGLRLIYYSQIVNDFQKGDIAEGYSVSREKKESFPLTVTSAQKNPTAFYLCASRAGGRYEQYFGPGTRLTVT.

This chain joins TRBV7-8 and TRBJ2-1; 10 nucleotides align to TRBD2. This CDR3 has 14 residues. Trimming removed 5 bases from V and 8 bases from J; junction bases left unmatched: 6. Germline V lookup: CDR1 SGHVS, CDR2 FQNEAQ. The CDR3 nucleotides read TGTGCCAGCAGCCCTTCTAGCGGGAGAGATGAGCAGTTCTTC. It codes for CASSPSSGRDEQFF. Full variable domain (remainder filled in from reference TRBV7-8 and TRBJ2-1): GAGVSQSPRYKVAKRGQDVALRCDPISGHVSLFWYQQALGQGPEFLTYFQNEAQLDKSGLPSDRFFAERPEGSVSTLKIQRTQQEDSAVYLCASSPSSGRDEQFFGPGTRLTVL.

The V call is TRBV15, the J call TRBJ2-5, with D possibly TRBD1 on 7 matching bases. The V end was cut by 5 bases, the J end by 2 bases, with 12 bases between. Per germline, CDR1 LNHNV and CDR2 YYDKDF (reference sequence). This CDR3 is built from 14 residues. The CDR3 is CATSGGTEQETQYF. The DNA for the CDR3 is TGTGCCACCAGCGGCGGGACAGAACAAGAGACCCAGTACTTC.

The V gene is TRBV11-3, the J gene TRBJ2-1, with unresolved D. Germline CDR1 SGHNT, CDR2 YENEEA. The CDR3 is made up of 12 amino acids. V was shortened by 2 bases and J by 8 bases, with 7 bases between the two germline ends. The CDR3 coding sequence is TGTGCCAGCAGCTTACACGGTGATGAGCAGTTCTTC. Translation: CASSLHGDEQFF.

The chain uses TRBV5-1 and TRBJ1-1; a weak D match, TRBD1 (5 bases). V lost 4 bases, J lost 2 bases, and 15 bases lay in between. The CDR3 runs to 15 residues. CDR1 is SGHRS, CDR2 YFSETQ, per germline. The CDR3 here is CASSGGTVANTEAFF. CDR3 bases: TGCGCCAGCAGCGGTGGGACCGTAGCAAACACTGAAGCTTTCTTT.

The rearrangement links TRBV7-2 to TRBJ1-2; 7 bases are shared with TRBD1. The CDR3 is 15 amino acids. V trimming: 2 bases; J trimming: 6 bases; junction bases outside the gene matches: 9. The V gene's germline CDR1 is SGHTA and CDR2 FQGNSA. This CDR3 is CASSLPSGTVDGYTF. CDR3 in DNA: TGTGCCAGCAGCTTACCTTCCGGGACAGTCGATGGCTACACCTTC.